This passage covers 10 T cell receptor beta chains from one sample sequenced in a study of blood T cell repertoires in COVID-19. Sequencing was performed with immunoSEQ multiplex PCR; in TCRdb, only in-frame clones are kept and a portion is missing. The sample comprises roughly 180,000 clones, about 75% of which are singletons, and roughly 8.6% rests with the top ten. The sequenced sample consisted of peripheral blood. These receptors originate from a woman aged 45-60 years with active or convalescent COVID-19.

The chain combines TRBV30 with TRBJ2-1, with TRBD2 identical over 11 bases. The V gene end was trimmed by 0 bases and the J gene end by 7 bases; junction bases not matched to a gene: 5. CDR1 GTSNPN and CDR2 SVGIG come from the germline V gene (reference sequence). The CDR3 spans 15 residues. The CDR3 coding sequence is TGTGCCTGGAGTGTGGATAGCGGGAGGGCGAATGAGCAGTTCTTC. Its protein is CAWSVDSGRANEQFF.

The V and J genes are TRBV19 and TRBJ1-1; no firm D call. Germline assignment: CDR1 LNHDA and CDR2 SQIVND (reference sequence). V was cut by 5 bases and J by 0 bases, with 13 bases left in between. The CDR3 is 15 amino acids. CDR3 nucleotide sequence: TGTGCCAGTAGTCTACCGGACGGGATGAACACTGAAGCTTTCTTT. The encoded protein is CASSLPDGMNTEAFF.

The CDR3 region has the DNA TGTGCCAGCAGCCTTTGGGGGGGGCGAGGGGTCACAGATACGCAGTATTTT. Amino acid sequence: CASSLWGGRGVTDTQYF. The rearrangement uses TRBV5-8 and TRBJ2-3; a possible D gene is TRBD2 (7 bases). The CDR3 length is 17 residues. V was cut by 4 bases and J by 2 bases, with 20 bases left in between. CDR1 and CDR2 (germline): SGHTS, YDEGEE.

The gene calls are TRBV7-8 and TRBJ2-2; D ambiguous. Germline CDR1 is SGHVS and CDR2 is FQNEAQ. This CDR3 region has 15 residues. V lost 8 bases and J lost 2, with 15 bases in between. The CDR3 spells CASRLSLDNTGELFF. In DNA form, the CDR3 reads TGTGCCAGCCGGTTGTCCCTAGATAACACCGGGGAGCTGTTTTTT.

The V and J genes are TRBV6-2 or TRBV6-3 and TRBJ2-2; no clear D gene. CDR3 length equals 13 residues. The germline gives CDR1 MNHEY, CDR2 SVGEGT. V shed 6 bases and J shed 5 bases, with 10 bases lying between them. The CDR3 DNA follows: TGTGCCAGCAGCTTATACAGAACCGGGGAGCTGTTTTTT. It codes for CASSLYRTGELFF.

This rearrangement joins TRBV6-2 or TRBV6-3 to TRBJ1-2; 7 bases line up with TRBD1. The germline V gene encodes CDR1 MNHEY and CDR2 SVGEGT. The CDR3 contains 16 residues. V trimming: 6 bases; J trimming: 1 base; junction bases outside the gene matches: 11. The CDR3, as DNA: TGTGCCAGCAGCCCCCCCCACAGGGGAAGTAACTATGGCTACACCTTC. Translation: CASSPPHRGSNYGYTF.

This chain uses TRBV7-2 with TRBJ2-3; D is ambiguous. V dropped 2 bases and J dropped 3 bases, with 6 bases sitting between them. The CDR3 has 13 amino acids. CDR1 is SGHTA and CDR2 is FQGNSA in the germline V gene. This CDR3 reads CASSLRQTDTQYF. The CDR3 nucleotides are TGTGCCAGCAGCTTAAGACAAACAGATACGCAGTATTTT. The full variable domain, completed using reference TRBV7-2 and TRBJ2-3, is GAGVSQSPSNKVTEKGKDVELRCDPISGHTALYWYRQSLGQGLEFLIYFQGNSAPDKSGLPSDRFSAERTGGSVSTLTIQRTQQEDSAVYLCASSLRQTDTQYFGPGTRLTVL.

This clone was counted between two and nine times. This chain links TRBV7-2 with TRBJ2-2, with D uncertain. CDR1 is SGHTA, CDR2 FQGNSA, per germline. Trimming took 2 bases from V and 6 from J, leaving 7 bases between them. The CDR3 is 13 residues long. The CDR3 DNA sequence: TGTGCCAGCAGCTTATTCGGTTCCGGGGAGCTGTTTTTT. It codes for CASSLFGSGELFF.

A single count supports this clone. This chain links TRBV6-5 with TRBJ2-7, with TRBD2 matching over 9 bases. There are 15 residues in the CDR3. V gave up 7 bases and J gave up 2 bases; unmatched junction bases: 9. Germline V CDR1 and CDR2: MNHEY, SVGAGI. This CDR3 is CASTIGASGAYEQYF. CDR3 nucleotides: TGTGCCAGCACCATAGGGGCTAGCGGGGCCTACGAGCAGTACTTC.

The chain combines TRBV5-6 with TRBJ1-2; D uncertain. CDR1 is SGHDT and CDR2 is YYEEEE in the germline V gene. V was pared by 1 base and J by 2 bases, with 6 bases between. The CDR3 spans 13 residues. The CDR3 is CASSLPVNYGYTF. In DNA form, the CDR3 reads TGTGCCAGCAGCTTGCCGGTCAACTATGGCTACACCTTC.